Each of the 32 T cell receptor beta chains below was sequenced from the same sample in a study of blood T cell repertoires in COVID-19 (dated by TCRdb to the early 2020s). The library was produced with the immunoSEQ multiplex PCR assay. The clones in this table, taken by TCRdb from immuneACCESS, are in-frame only. Not every clone is retained; where verified, under half of the shortfall comes from an unresolved V gene, and the cause of the rest is unknown. Within this sample are about 210,000 clones, with 83% of them counted one time only. Of the sample, 2.5% to 3% falls within the top ten clones. Input material: peripheral blood. The source of these receptors is a woman aged 35 to 49 with active or convalescent COVID-19.

The chain couples TRBV9 to TRBJ1-1; 9 bases agree with TRBD1. Germline values: CDR1 SGDLS, CDR2 YYNGEE. The CDR3 has 15 amino acids. The trim removed 3 bases at V and 3 bases at J, leaving 6 bases unmatched. CDR3 coding DNA: TGTGCCAGCAGCGCTGGACAGGGGTTTTACACTGAAGCTTTCTTT. Encoded protein: CASSAGQGFYTEAFF.

This sequence joins TRBV5-1 and TRBJ2-2; no firm D call. CDR3 size: 14 residues. The germline V gene has CDR1 SGHRS and CDR2 YFSETQ. V was pared by 2 bases and J by 5 bases, with 10 bases between. The CDR3 coding sequence is TGCGCCAGCAGCTTCAGTCTGTTGACCGGGGAGCTGTTTTTT. Amino acid sequence: CASSFSLLTGELFF.

The V and J genes are TRBV6-5 and TRBJ1-5, with 8 bases identical to TRBD1. V dropped 6 bases and J dropped 6; count of bases not matched to a gene: 10. CDR1 is MNHEY and CDR2 is SVGAGI in the germline V gene. The CDR3 has 15 residues. The CDR3 DNA reads as TGTGCCAGCAGAAGGTCAGGGGGCGGATTTCAGCCCCAGCATTTT. Encoded protein: CASRRSGGGFQPQHF.

This chain joins TRBV14 and TRBJ1-1, with D perhaps TRBD1 (5 bases). V lost 7 bases and J lost 1, with 10 bases in between. The CDR3 has 13 residues. Germline values: CDR1 SGHDN, CDR2 FVKESK. CDR3 in amino acids: CASNPGGNTEAFF. CDR3 bases: TGTGCCAGCAACCCCGGGGGGAACACTGAAGCTTTCTTT.

The chain is built from TRBV2 and TRBJ2-1; TRBD2 agrees at 8 bases. Trimming at V came to 6 bases and at J to 4 bases, leaving 5 bases not matched to a gene. The CDR3 spans 14 residues. The V gene's germline CDR1 is SNHLY and CDR2 FYNNEI. The CDR3 region has the DNA TGTGCCAGCAGGGCTAGCGGGCCATACAATGAGCAGTTCTTC. Its protein product is CASRASGPYNEQFF.

The V call is TRBV28, the J call TRBJ2-5; no clear D. This CDR3 has 11 amino acids. The germline CDR1 and CDR2 sequences are MDHEN and SYDVKM. Trimming stripped 8 bases from V and 4 bases from J, with 8 bases between. CDR3 amino acids: CASFKRETQYF. CDR3 coding DNA: TGTGCCAGCTTTAAGAGAGAGACCCAGTACTTC.

The gene calls are TRBV7-8 and TRBJ2-7; TRBD2 matches at 15 bases. Germline assignment: CDR1 SGHVS and CDR2 FQNEAQ. Trimming at V came to 5 bases and at J to 0 bases, leaving 11 bases not matched to a gene. CDR3 length: 19 residues. The CDR3 protein is CASSGRRTSGGDSSYEQYF. In nucleotides, the CDR3 is TGTGCCAGCAGCGGCCGCAGGACTAGCGGGGGGGATAGCTCCTACGAGCAGTACTTC.

This sequence joins TRBV19 and TRBJ1-6; 7 bases match TRBD1. Germline CDR1 LNHDA, CDR2 SQIVND (reference sequence). This CDR3 comprises 15 residues. Trimming removed 2 bases from V and 5 bases from J; junction bases left unmatched: 3. The CDR3 loop reads CASSIQGVDNSPLHF. CDR3 nucleotides: TGTGCCAGTAGTATACAGGGGGTGGATAATTCACCCCTCCACTTT.

The gene calls are TRBV11-2 and TRBJ1-2; tentative D call: TRBD1 (5 bases). Germline loops: CDR1 SGHAT, CDR2 FQNNGV. V lost 1 base and J 4 bases, leaving 13 bases between the germline ends. This CDR3 has 15 residues. The chain's CDR3 is CASSLGGQIFYGYTF. DNA for the CDR3: TGTGCCAGCAGCTTAGGTGGACAAATTTTCTATGGCTACACCTTC.

CDR3 sequence: CAISERLNSPLHF. CDR3 DNA sequence: TGTGCCATCAGTGAACGGTTAAATTCACCCCTCCACTTT. The chain combines TRBV10-3 with TRBJ1-6; D not resolved. Germline V gene sequence: CDR1 ENHRY, CDR2 SYGVKD. V was cut by 3 bases and J by 7 bases, with 7 bases left in between. The CDR3 loop spans 13 amino acids.

The chain uses TRBV19 and TRBJ1-1; possible D gene TRBD1, 6 bases. V lost 1 base and J lost 4, with 10 bases in between. The CDR3 has 14 amino acids. Germline V gives CDR1 LNHDA, CDR2 SQIVND (reference sequence). The CDR3 DNA sequence: TGTGCCAGTAGTATAGCCGGGGGGGCCACTGAAGCTTTCTTT. Its protein product is CASSIAGGATEAFF.

The chain employs TRBV6-1 and TRBJ1-4; TRBD1 aligns across 7 bases. CDR3 size: 14 residues. From germline, CDR1 is MNHNS and CDR2 SASEGT. V trimming: 8 bases; J trimming: 4 bases; junction bases outside the gene matches: 7. CDR3 in amino acids: CASGQDSGNEKLFF. The CDR3 nucleotides are TGTGCCAGCGGACAGGATAGTGGTAATGAAAAACTGTTTTTT.

The chain is built from TRBV7-9 and TRBJ1-1; 8 bases are a match to TRBD1. V lost 5 bases to trimming and J lost 2 bases; unmatched junction nucleotides: 4. The CDR3 runs to 14 residues. Germline assignment: CDR1 SEHNR and CDR2 FQNEAQ (reference sequence). The CDR3 region has the DNA TGTGCCAGCAGCCAGGGACAGGAAAACACTGAAGCTTTCTTT. It codes for CASSQGQENTEAFF.

V is TRBV3-1 (or the pseudogene TRBV3-2) and J is TRBJ1-2, with 9 bases matching TRBD1. Looked up from germline, CDR1 is LGHDT and CDR2 is YNNKEL (reference sequence). J lost 6 bases, V lost 4 bases, and 6 bases had no gene match. The CDR3 consists of 14 residues. The CDR3 coding sequence is TGTGCCAGCAGCCCCTCCCGGGACAGGGATGGCTACACCTTC. This encodes CASSPSRDRDGYTF.

This rearrangement joins TRBV9 to TRBJ1-5; 9 bases agree with TRBD1. This CDR3 is 14 amino acids long. CDR1 and CDR2 from the germline V gene are SGDLS and YYNGEE. V shed 4 bases and J 8 bases; nucleotides not matched to a gene: 7. DNA of the CDR3: TGTGCCAGCAGCCTCACAGGGGGCGAGGAGCCCCAGCATTTT. Protein product: CASSLTGGEEPQHF.

The V and J genes are TRBV27 and TRBJ2-3, with 8 bases identical to TRBD2. The CDR3 has 15 amino acids. Losses at the gene ends were 0 bases for V and 4 bases for J; bases not matched to a gene: 3. Germline V gene sequence: CDR1 MNHEY, CDR2 SMNVEV (reference sequence). CDR3 region: CASSLSPGGADTQYF. The CDR3 DNA reads as TGTGCCAGCAGTTTATCCCCGGGGGGGGCAGATACGCAGTATTTT.

The chain combines TRBV24-1 with TRBJ2-5; 8 positions agree with TRBD1. Per germline, CDR1 KGHDR and CDR2 SFDVKD. The trim removed 3 bases at V and 5 bases at J, leaving 7 bases unmatched. This CDR3 region has 15 residues. The CDR3 DNA reads as TGTGCCACCAGTGATACGGACAGGGATTGGGAGACCCAGTACTTC. It translates to CATSDTDRDWETQYF.

Only one count was recorded for this clone. The DNA is left out, because the CDR3 cannot be placed on it with certainty; the CDR3 is given as TCRdb lists it. The rearrangement links TRBV28 to TRBJ2-7; the tabulated D call, TRBD2, remains unverified against the DNA. Termini included, the CDR3 measures 15 amino acids. Germline lookup yields CDR1 MDHEN and CDR2 SYDVKM. The CDR3 spells CASSTSGLSSYEQYF.

This clone was counted between two and nine times. This chain links TRBV7-9 with TRBJ2-1, with 11 bases lining up with TRBD2. The J segment lost 2 bases and the V segment lost 10 bases, leaving 10 bases of the junction unmatched. The germline CDR1 and CDR2 sequences are SEHNR and FQNEAQ (reference sequence). The CDR3 is 16 residues long. The CDR3 spells CATADYSGGAYNEQFF. CDR3 DNA sequence: TGTGCCACCGCGGACTATAGCGGGGGGGCCTACAATGAGCAGTTCTTC.

The V call is TRBV6-4, the J call TRBJ1-1, with TRBD1 matching 9 bases. The length of the CDR3 is 14 residues. With V trimmed by 6 bases and J by 0 bases, 2 bases remained unmatched. Germline CDR1 and CDR2: MRHNA and SNTAGT. The CDR3 DNA is TGTGCCAGCAGACAGGGGGCCATGAACACTGAAGCTTTCTTT. Amino acid sequence: CASRQGAMNTEAFF.

The rearrangement uses TRBV5-4 and TRBJ2-5; the match to TRBD1 covers 7 bases. V trimming: 4 bases; J trimming: 2 bases; junction bases outside the gene matches: 8. This CDR3 is 15 amino acids long. Germline V gene sequence: CDR1 SGHNT, CDR2 YYREEE (reference sequence). The CDR3 protein is CASSPDLGQQETQYF. CDR3 DNA: TGTGCCAGCAGCCCAGACCTGGGACAGCAAGAGACCCAGTACTTC.

This clone has a handful of counts. The CDR3 sequence: CASSQWASNSGNTIYF. The CDR3, as DNA: TGCGCCAGCAGCCAATGGGCAAGCAACTCTGGAAACACCATATATTTT. This chain links TRBV4-3 with TRBJ1-3; no clear D gene. V lost 2 bases and J lost 0, with 11 bases in between. Looked up from germline, CDR1 is LGHNA and CDR2 is YSLEER. This CDR3 comprises 16 residues.

The chain carries TRBV2 and TRBJ2-5, with 14 bases lining up with TRBD2. The CDR3 sequence is 16 residues long. Per the germline V gene, CDR1 is SNHLY and CDR2 is FYNNEI. The junction had 4 bases not matched to a gene; V was cut back by 6 bases and J by 1 base. The CDR3 reads CASSGTSGGFQETQYF. CDR3 DNA sequence: TGTGCCAGCAGCGGGACTAGCGGGGGCTTCCAAGAGACCCAGTACTTC. The full variable domain, in which reference TRBV2 and TRBJ2-5 provide the parts outside the CDR3, is EPEVTQTPSHQVTQMGQEVILRCVPISNHLYFYWYRQILGQKVEFLVSFYNNEISEKSEIFDDQFSVERPDGSNFTLKIRSTKLEDSAMYFCASSGTSGGFQETQYFGPGTRLLVL.

The chain has TRBV27 and TRBJ1-5, with TRBD1 as a possible D gene (6 bases). This CDR3 has 15 residues. V lost 0 bases to trimming and J lost 5 bases, with 11 bases between them. In germline, CDR1 is MNHEY, CDR2 SMNVEV (reference sequence). The CDR3 sequence: CASSLSWQGYQPQHF. The CDR3 region has the DNA TGTGCCAGCAGTTTATCGTGGCAGGGGTATCAGCCCCAGCATTTT.

The rearrangement uses TRBV28 and TRBJ1-2, with D possibly TRBD1 on 5 matching bases. Germline values: CDR1 MDHEN, CDR2 SYDVKM. V was shortened by 0 bases and J by 0 bases, with 8 bases between the two germline ends. The CDR3 consists of 15 residues. The CDR3 nucleotides read TGTGCCAGCAGTTTATGGGGGGGATCTAACTATGGCTACACCTTC. Protein product: CASSLWGGSNYGYTF.

The V and J genes are TRBV28 and TRBJ1-2; 11 bases match TRBD1. This CDR3 is 15 amino acids long. Germline values: CDR1 MDHEN, CDR2 SYDVKM. The V gene end was trimmed by 3 bases and the J gene end by 5 bases; junction bases not matched to a gene: 5. The CDR3 coding sequence is TGTGCCAGCAGTTTGGGACAGGGGGATGAGTATGGCTACACCTTC. Its protein product is CASSLGQGDEYGYTF.

This clone was counted once. The rearrangement links TRBV30 to TRBJ1-1; 10 bases match TRBD1. Trimming took 6 bases from V and 4 from J; bases not matched to a gene: 8. From germline, CDR1 is GTSNPN and CDR2 SVGIG (reference sequence). The CDR3 sequence is 14 residues long. CDR3 sequence (DNA): TGTGCCTGCATTTCCGGGACAGGGGTCACTGAAGCTTTCTTT. This codes for CACISGTGVTEAFF.

V gene TRBV28 combines with J gene TRBJ1-5; TRBD1 aligns across 8 bases. The trim removed 3 bases at V and 5 bases at J, leaving 3 bases unmatched. Germline V lookup: CDR1 MDHEN, CDR2 SYDVKM. This CDR3 spans 14 amino acids. In DNA, the CDR3 is TGTGCCAGCAGTTTGACAGGGGAAGATCAGCCCCAGCATTTT. Its translation: CASSLTGEDQPQHF.

V gene TRBV5-4 combines with J gene TRBJ1-1; 9 bases line up with TRBD1. V gave up 4 bases and J gave up 1 base; unmatched junction bases: 5. The germline V gene encodes CDR1 SGHNT and CDR2 YYREEE (reference sequence). This CDR3 is built from 15 residues. In DNA, the CDR3 is TGTGCCAGCAGCATCCGGGACAGGGAGAACACTGAAGCTTTCTTT. The encoded protein is CASSIRDRENTEAFF.

The V gene is TRBV6-1, the J gene TRBJ2-3; 8 bases line up with TRBD2. The CDR3 has 16 amino acids. The ends lost 6 bases at V and 0 bases at J; junction bases unmatched: 8. Germline values: CDR1 MNHNS, CDR2 SASEGT. CDR3 sequence (DNA): TGTGCCAGCAGAGAACGGGAGGGCCTTAGCACAGATACGCAGTATTTT. Translating it yields CASREREGLSTDTQYF.

The chain has TRBV6-5 and TRBJ2-5, with 7 bases identical to TRBD2. Trimming cost V 6 bases and J 5 bases; bases outside gene matches: 6. The CDR3 has 13 amino acids. Germline V gene lookup returns CDR1 MNHEY and CDR2 SVGAGI. This CDR3 is CASSRTRLETQYF. CDR3 DNA sequence: TGTGCCAGCAGCCGGACTAGGTTGGAGACCCAGTACTTC.

V and J are TRBV6-1 and TRBJ1-1, with 8 positions matching TRBD1. Germline-derived CDR1 and CDR2 are MNHNS and SASEGT. This CDR3 has 15 amino acids. The J segment lost 5 bases and the V segment lost 2 bases, leaving 7 bases of the junction unmatched. CDR3 protein: CASSERTGRGTEAFF. The CDR3 DNA reads as TGTGCCAGCAGTGAACGGACAGGGAGGGGGACTGAAGCTTTCTTT.